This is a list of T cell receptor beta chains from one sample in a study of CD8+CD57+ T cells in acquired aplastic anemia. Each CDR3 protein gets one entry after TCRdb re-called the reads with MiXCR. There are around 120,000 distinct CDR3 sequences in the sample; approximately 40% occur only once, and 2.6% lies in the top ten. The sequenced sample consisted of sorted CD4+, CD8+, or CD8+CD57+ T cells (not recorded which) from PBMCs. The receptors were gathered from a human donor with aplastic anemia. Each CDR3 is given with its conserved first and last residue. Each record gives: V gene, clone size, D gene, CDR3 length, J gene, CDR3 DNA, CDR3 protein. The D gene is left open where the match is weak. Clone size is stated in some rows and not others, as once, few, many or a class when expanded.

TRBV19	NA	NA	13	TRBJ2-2	TGTGCCAGTACTTTACAGAACACCGGGGAGCTGTTTTTT	CASTLQNTGELFF
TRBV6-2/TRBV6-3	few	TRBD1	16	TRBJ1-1	TGTGCCAGCAGGCTTCAGACCGGGACAGGGAACACTGAAGCTTTCTTT	CASRLQTGTGNTEAFF
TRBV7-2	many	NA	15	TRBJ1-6	TGTGCCAGCAGCTTAGAATCGGGGGGTAATTCACCCCTCCACTTT	CASSLESGGNSPLHF
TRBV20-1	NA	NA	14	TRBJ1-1	TGCAGTGCTAGAGAGAGGGAAGTGAACACTGAAGCTTTCTTT	CSAREREVNTEAFF
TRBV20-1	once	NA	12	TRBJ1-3	TGCAGTGCTAGTGTGGGTGGAAACACCATACATTTT	CSASVGGNTIHF
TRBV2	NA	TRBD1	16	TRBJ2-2	TGTGCCAGCAGTGAAGCAGGACAGGGGGCGACCGGGGAGCTGTTTTTT	CASSEAGQGATGELFF
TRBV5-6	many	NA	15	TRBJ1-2	TGTGCCAGCAGCCCCCGGCAAGGACCGTCCTATGGCTACACCTTC	CASSPRQGPSYGYTF
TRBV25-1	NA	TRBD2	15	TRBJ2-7	TGTGCCAGCAGCGTATCTAGCGGGGGGGCGGTCGAGCAGTACTTC	CASSVSSGGAVEQYF
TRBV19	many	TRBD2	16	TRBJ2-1	TGTGCCAGTAGTACCCGAGGGAGCGGGGACTACAATGAGCAGTTCTTC	CASSTRGSGDYNEQFF
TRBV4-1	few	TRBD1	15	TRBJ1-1	TGCGCCAGCAGCCTCCCGGGACAGAAGAACACTGAAGCTTTCTTT	CASSLPGQKNTEAFF
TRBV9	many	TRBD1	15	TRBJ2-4	TGTGCCAGCAGCGCCTCGACAGGGGCCAAAAACATTCAGTACTTC	CASSASTGAKNIQYF
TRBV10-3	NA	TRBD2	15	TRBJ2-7	TGTGCCATCAGTGCGGACGGGAGGGCCGGTTACGAGCAGTACTTC	CAISADGRAGYEQYF
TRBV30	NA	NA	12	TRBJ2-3	TGTGCCTGGAGTAGGGGGGTAGATACGCAGTATTTT	CAWSRGVDTQYF
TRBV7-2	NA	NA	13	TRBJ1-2	TGTGCCAGCAGCTTCGACTTAGGCTATGGCTACACCTTC	CASSFDLGYGYTF
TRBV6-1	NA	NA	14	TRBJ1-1	TGTGCCAGCAGGAAGACAGGTATGAGCACTGAAGCTTTCTTT	CASRKTGMSTEAFF
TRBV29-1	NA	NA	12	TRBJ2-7	TGCAGCGTCGGGCCAGGAACCTACGAGCAGTACTTC	CSVGPGTYEQYF
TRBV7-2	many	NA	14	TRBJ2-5	TGTGCCAGCAGCGTACAGAGGTGGCAAGAGACCCAGTACTTC	CASSVQRWQETQYF
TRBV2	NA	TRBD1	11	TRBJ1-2	TGTGCCAACGACAGGGCTCATGGCTACACCTTC	CANDRAHGYTF
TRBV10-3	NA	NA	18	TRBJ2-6	TGTGCCACGTCCCCCGGAGCCCTTGGAGGTTCTGGGGCCAACGTCCTGACTTTC	CATSPGALGGSGANVLTF
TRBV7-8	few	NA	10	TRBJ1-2	TGTGCCAGCAGTCACGATGGCTACACCTTC	CASSHDGYTF
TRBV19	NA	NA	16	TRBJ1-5	TGTGCCAGTAGTATGAACAGACTCTATAGCAATCAGCCCCAGCATTTT	CASSMNRLYSNQPQHF
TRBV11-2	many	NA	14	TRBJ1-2	TGTGCCAGCAGCTTGCTTCAGGGGAACTATGGCTACACCTTC	CASSLLQGNYGYTF
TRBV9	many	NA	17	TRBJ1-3	TGTGCCAGCAGCGTAGACAACGGGGCAACCTCTGGAAACACCATATATTTT	CASSVDNGATSGNTIYF
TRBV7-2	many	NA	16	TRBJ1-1	TGTGCCAGCAGCTTAAATTCCGGCAGACAGAACACTGAAGCTTTCTTT	CASSLNSGRQNTEAFF
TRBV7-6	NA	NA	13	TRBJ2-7	TGTGCCAGCAGCTTAGCAATATACGGGGAGCAGTACTTC	CASSLAIYGEQYF
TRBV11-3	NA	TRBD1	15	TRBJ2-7	TGTGCCAGCAGCTCACAAACAGGGGGCGCCTACGAGCAGTACTTC	CASSSQTGGAYEQYF
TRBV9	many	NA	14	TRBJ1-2	TGTGCCAGCAGCGTAGGGGTCACCAACTATGGCTACACCTTC	CASSVGVTNYGYTF
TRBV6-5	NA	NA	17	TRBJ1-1	TGTGCCAGCAGTTACCAATCATTCGACGCCCTGAACACTGAAGCTTTCTTT	CASSYQSFDALNTEAFF
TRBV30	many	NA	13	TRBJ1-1	TGTGCCTGGAGTGGGGGCGGCGGCACTGAAGCTTTCTTT	CAWSGGGGTEAFF
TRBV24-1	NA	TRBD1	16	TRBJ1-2	TGTGCCACCAGTGACGAAACAGGGGGCACAATCTATGGCTACACCTTC	CATSDETGGTIYGYTF
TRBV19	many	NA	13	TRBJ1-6	TGTGCCAGTAGTCTTGGGAATGGTTCACCCCTCCACTTT	CASSLGNGSPLHF
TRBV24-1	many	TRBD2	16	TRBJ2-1	TGTGCCACCAGTGATACGCTAGCGGGGGGGTATTATGAGCAGTTCTTC	CATSDTLAGGYYEQFF
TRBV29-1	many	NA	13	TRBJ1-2	TGCAGCGTTGGTGGCCTCGGAGGCTATGGCTACACCTTC	CSVGGLGGYGYTF
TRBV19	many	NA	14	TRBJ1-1	TGTGCCAGTAGTATGAGGGAGTTGAACACTGAAGCTTTCTTT	CASSMRELNTEAFF